The 15 T cell receptor beta chains reported below all come from one sample, sequenced in a study of radiotherapy plus CTLA-4 blockade in lung cancer. Method: immunoSEQ multiplex PCR; TCRdb's copy keeps in-frame clones and lacks some. The sample lists about 80,000 clones; around 79% were seen once. The source was peripheral blood, collected from a patient treated with radiotherapy plus ipilimumab. Every receptor here comes from a human donor with non-small cell lung cancer whose response to radiotherapy plus ipilimumab could not be evaluated. Some clones in this sample may be carry-over from other donors' samples.

The genes are TRBV5-1 and TRBJ2-7, with D perhaps matching TRBD1 (5 bases). The germline V gene encodes CDR1 SGHRS and CDR2 YFSETQ. This CDR3 is built from 11 residues. The V end lost 4 bases, the J end lost 9 bases, and 11 bases lay between the germline ends. The CDR3 reads CASSRGEAQYF. In nucleotides, the CDR3 is TGCGCCAGCAGCAGGGGTGAAGCGCAGTACTTC.

The chain combines TRBV28 with TRBJ2-3; D is perhaps TRBD1 (6 bases). With 2 bases removed from V and 0 bases from J, the gap between germline ends came to 9 bases. This CDR3 comprises 15 residues. Germline V CDR1 and CDR2: MDHEN, SYDVKM. The CDR3 coding sequence is TGTGCCAGCAGTTTAGGACAGCTTAGCACAGATACGCAGTATTTT. Translating gives CASSLGQLSTDTQYF.

The V call is TRBV6-1, the J call TRBJ2-7; 9 bases map to TRBD1. This CDR3 comprises 13 residues. V trimming: 7 bases; J trimming: 3 bases; junction bases outside the gene matches: 4. Germline V gene sequence: CDR1 MNHNS, CDR2 SASEGT. CDR3 DNA sequence: TGTGCCAGCACCCTGGACAGGGGCTACGAGCAGTACTTC. Translated, it gives CASTLDRGYEQYF.

There are a few counts of this clone. The chain carries TRBV19 and TRBJ2-7, with D unresolved. Trimming left V 4 bases short and J 7 bases short, with 8 bases between. The CDR3 sequence is 11 residues long. The germline CDR1 and CDR2 sequences are LNHDA and SQIVND (reference sequence). The CDR3 loop is CASSSAWEQYF. Here the CDR3 DNA reads TGTGCCAGTAGTAGCGCGTGGGAGCAGTACTTC.

This clone was counted between two and nine times. The CDR3 loop reads CASSQETGVYYGYTF. The CDR3 DNA is TGCGCCAGCAGCCAAGAAACAGGGGTATACTATGGCTACACCTTC. This chain joins TRBV4-3 and TRBJ1-2, with 7 bases fitting TRBD1. Trimming cost V 0 bases and J 3 bases; bases outside gene matches: 4. The germline CDR1 and CDR2 sequences are LGHNA and YSLEER. The CDR3 is 15 amino acids.

This clone was found once. The chain uses TRBV7-8 and TRBJ2-5; 8 nucleotides line up with TRBD2. CDR1 is SGHVS and CDR2 is FQNEAQ in the germline V gene. V gave up 4 bases and J gave up 5 bases; unmatched junction bases: 6. The CDR3 has 14 amino acids. The CDR3 DNA sequence: TGTGCCAGCAGCTCTACGGGGGGGTGGGAGACCCAGTACTTC. Its protein product is CASSSTGGWETQYF.

This clone was seen repeatedly, ten times or more. The chain is built from TRBV7-9 and TRBJ2-4, with TRBD1 matching 9 bases. After removal of 4 bases from V and 6 bases from J, the junction contained 7 bases not matched to a gene. From germline, CDR1 is SEHNR and CDR2 FQNEAQ (reference sequence). This CDR3 is 15 amino acids long. CDR3 in DNA: TGTGCCAGCAGCTCCTTACAGGGGGCCTTAAACATTCAGTACTTC. Protein product: CASSSLQGALNIQYF.

The V and J genes are TRBV4-3 and TRBJ1-1, with TRBD1 matching over 11 bases. The CDR3 sequence is 17 residues long. Losses at the gene ends were 0 bases for V and 8 bases for J; bases not matched to a gene: 11. Germline V gives CDR1 LGHNA, CDR2 YSLEER. The CDR3 here is CASSQDPPGQGAGEAFF. In DNA form, the CDR3 reads TGCGCCAGCAGCCAAGATCCACCTGGACAGGGGGCAGGAGAAGCTTTCTTT.

The rearrangement joins TRBV7-9 to TRBJ2-7; TRBD1 matches at 7 bases. The CDR3 contains 14 residues. J lost 3 bases, V lost 3 bases, and 5 bases had no gene match. From germline, CDR1 is SEHNR and CDR2 FQNEAQ (reference sequence). The CDR3 loop reads CASSFRDSNYEQYF. The CDR3, as DNA: TGTGCCAGCAGCTTCAGGGACAGCAACTACGAGCAGTACTTC.

V is TRBV28 and J is TRBJ2-3; 9 nucleotides align to TRBD1. The CDR3 is 14 amino acids. V trimming: 5 bases; J trimming: 6 bases; junction bases outside the gene matches: 6. Germline CDR1 MDHEN, CDR2 SYDVKM. CDR3 in amino acids: CASSIGTGMDTQYF. In nucleotides, the CDR3 is TGTGCCAGCAGTATAGGGACAGGGATGGATACGCAGTATTTT.

The CDR3 DNA sequence: TGTGCCAGCAGCACACAGGGGGCGTTTTCACCCCTCCACTTT. Its protein product is CASSTQGAFSPLHF. J is TRBJ1-6 and V is TRBV11-1, with 9 bases fitting TRBD1. This CDR3 is built from 14 residues. Germline V CDR1 and CDR2: SGHAT, FQDESV (reference sequence). With V trimmed by 5 bases and J by 9 bases, 5 bases remained unmatched.

This clone was counted only a few times. V usage is TRBV7-9 and J usage is TRBJ1-4; D possibly corresponds to TRBD1 (6 bases). Trimming left V 5 bases short and J 3 bases short, with 13 bases between. Per germline, CDR1 SEHNR and CDR2 FQNEAQ (reference sequence). The CDR3 runs 15 residues. CDR3 sequence reads: CASSRAGASNEKLFF. CDR3 bases: TGTGCCAGCAGCCGAGCGGGGGCCTCTAATGAAAAACTGTTTTTT. The whole variable domain, filled in from reference TRBV7-9 and TRBJ1-4, reads DTGVSQNPRHKITKRGQNVTFRCDPISEHNRLYWYRQTLGQGPEFLTYFQNEAQLEKSRLLSDRFSAERPKGSFSTLEIQRTEQGDSAMYLCASSRAGASNEKLFFGSGTQLSVL.

The chain is built from TRBV6-6 and TRBJ2-3, with TRBD2 identical over 8 bases. The germline CDR1 and CDR2 sequences are MNHNY and SVGAGI (reference sequence). V lost 0 bases, J lost 6 bases, and 8 bases stayed unmatched. There are 16 residues in the CDR3. The CDR3 sequence: CASSYSRSGGRDTQYF. Here the CDR3 DNA reads TGTGCCAGCAGTTACTCGAGAAGCGGGGGAAGGGATACGCAGTATTTT.

In this sample, this clone turned up once. The rearrangement links TRBV4-2 to TRBJ1-6; TRBD1 matches at 8 bases. The germline gives CDR1 LGHNA, CDR2 YNFKEQ. This CDR3 has 15 amino acids. Germline trimming cut 0 bases from V and 8 bases from J; bases unmatched to any gene: 3. This CDR3 is CASSQERGQDSPLHF. The CDR3 nucleotides read TGTGCCAGCAGCCAAGAAAGGGGACAGGATTCACCCCTCCACTTT.

This chain connects TRBV4-3 to TRBJ2-2; D unresolved. This CDR3 is 16 amino acids long. Between the trimmed V and J ends, which lost 0 bases and 1 base, there was a span of 9 bases. Germline lookup yields CDR1 LGHNA and CDR2 YSLEER. The CDR3 nucleotides are TGCGCCAGCAGCCAAGATCAGGCAGGGAACACCGGGGAGCTGTTTTTT. Encoded protein: CASSQDQAGNTGELFF.